This record looks at one TCR beta chain sequence and its context. These data belong to a study of tumor T cells in aggressive B-cell lymphoma. Trimming removed 4 bases at V and 9 bases at J, with 13 bases between. The V gene's germline CDR1 is MGHDK and CDR2 SYGVNS. This CDR3 contains 13 residues. Measured with immunoSEQ multiplex PCR; TCRdb has only the in-frame clones, and not every one. There are 400 to 500 clones in the sample; about 88% occur only once, and roughly 10% lies in the top ten. The sequence derives from an adult with diffuse large B cell lymphoma. This chain joins TRBV25-1 and TRBJ1-5; no firm D call. Source material: tumor tissue. CDR3 residues: CASSAPGTAPQHF. CDR3 in DNA: TGTGCCAGCAGTGCTCCGGGAACGGCGCCCCAGCATTTT.